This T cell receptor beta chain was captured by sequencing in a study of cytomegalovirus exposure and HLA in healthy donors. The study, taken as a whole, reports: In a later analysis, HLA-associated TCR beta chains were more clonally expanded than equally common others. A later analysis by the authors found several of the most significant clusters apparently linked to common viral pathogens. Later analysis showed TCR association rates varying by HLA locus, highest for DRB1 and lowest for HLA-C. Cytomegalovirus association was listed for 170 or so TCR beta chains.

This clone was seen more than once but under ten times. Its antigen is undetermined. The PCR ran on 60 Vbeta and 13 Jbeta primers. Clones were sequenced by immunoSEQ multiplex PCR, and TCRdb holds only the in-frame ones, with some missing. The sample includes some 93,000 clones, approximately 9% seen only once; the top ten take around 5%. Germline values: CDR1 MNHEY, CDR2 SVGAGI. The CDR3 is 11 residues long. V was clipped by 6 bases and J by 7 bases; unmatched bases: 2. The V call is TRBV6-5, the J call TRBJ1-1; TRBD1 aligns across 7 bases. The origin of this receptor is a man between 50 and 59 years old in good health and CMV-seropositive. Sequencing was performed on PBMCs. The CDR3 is CASRGQREAFF. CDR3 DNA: TGTGCCAGCAGGGGACAGCGTGAAGCTTTCTTT.